This paragraph covers one T cell receptor beta chain sequence. The record originates from a study of T cell responses to AZD1222 COVID-19 vaccine. The germline CDR1 and CDR2 sequences are LNHDA and SQIVND (reference sequence). The V end was cut by 2 bases, the J end by 2 bases, with 10 bases between. This CDR3 region has 15 residues. The assay was immunoSEQ multiplex PCR, and TCRdb's table has in-frame clones only and misses some. This repertoire shows tens of thousands of clones, around four fifths found once; its top ten account for roughly 20%. The J gene is TRBJ2-1, the V gene TRBV19; D is unclear. Sample: peripheral blood, taken on day 0 of MenACWY control vaccination. The source is an adult in good health. Here the CDR3 reads CASSIFLDPYNEQFF. CDR3 DNA: TGTGCCAGTAGTATATTTTTGGACCCCTACAATGAGCAGTTCTTC.